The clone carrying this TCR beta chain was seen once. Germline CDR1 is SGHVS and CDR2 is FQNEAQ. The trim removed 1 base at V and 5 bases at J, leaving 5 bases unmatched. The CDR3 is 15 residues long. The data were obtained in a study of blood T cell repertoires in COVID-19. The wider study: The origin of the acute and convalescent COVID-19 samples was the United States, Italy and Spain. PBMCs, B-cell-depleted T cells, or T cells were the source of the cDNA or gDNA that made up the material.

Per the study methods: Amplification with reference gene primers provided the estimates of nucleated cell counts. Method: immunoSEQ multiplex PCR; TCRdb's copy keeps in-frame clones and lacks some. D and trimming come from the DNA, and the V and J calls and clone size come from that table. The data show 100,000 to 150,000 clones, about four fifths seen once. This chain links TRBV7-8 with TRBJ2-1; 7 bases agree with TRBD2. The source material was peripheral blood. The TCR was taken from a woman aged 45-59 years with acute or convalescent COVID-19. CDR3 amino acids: CASSLVQGGHNEQFF. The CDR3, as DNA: TGTGCCAGCAGCTTAGTCCAGGGAGGGCACAATGAGCAGTTCTTC. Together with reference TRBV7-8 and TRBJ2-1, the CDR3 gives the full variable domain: GAGVSQSPRYKVAKRGQDVALRCDPISGHVSLFWYQQALGQGPEFLTYFQNEAQLDKSGLPSDRFFAERPEGSVSTLKIQRTQQEDSAVYLCASSLVQGGHNEQFFGPGTRLTVL.